The source of this T cell receptor (beta chain) is a study of T cell responses to AZD1222 COVID-19 vaccine. Study-level findings and limits: Only six people who got AZD1222 tested seropositive at baseline. Close to half of all spike-specific TCRs reportedly target regions of the variants that are unmutated. All repertoire sampling was performed exclusively after the peak T cell response. Spike-wide coverage was observed for vaccine-associated CD4 TCRs, with dominant responses at 160-218 and 743-854.

Clones were read by immunoSEQ multiplex PCR, and TCRdb kept only the in-frame ones, dropping some. The sample lists fewer than 250,000 clones, roughly 91% occurring once. This clone came up a few times. The antigen is unknown. Per germline, CDR1 SGHDT and CDR2 YYEEEE. The CDR3 totals 18 residues. J lost 3 bases, V lost 4 bases, and 12 bases had no gene match. The V gene is TRBV5-6, the J gene TRBJ2-6; 8 positions agree with TRBD1. The receptor was isolated from an adult in good health. This sample comprised peripheral blood, obtained on day 0 of MenACWY control vaccination. The CDR3 nucleotides read TGTGCCAGCAGCCCCAACAGGGGGGAGCTGCGTGGGGCCAACGTCCTGACTTTC. Translating gives CASSPNRGELRGANVLTF.